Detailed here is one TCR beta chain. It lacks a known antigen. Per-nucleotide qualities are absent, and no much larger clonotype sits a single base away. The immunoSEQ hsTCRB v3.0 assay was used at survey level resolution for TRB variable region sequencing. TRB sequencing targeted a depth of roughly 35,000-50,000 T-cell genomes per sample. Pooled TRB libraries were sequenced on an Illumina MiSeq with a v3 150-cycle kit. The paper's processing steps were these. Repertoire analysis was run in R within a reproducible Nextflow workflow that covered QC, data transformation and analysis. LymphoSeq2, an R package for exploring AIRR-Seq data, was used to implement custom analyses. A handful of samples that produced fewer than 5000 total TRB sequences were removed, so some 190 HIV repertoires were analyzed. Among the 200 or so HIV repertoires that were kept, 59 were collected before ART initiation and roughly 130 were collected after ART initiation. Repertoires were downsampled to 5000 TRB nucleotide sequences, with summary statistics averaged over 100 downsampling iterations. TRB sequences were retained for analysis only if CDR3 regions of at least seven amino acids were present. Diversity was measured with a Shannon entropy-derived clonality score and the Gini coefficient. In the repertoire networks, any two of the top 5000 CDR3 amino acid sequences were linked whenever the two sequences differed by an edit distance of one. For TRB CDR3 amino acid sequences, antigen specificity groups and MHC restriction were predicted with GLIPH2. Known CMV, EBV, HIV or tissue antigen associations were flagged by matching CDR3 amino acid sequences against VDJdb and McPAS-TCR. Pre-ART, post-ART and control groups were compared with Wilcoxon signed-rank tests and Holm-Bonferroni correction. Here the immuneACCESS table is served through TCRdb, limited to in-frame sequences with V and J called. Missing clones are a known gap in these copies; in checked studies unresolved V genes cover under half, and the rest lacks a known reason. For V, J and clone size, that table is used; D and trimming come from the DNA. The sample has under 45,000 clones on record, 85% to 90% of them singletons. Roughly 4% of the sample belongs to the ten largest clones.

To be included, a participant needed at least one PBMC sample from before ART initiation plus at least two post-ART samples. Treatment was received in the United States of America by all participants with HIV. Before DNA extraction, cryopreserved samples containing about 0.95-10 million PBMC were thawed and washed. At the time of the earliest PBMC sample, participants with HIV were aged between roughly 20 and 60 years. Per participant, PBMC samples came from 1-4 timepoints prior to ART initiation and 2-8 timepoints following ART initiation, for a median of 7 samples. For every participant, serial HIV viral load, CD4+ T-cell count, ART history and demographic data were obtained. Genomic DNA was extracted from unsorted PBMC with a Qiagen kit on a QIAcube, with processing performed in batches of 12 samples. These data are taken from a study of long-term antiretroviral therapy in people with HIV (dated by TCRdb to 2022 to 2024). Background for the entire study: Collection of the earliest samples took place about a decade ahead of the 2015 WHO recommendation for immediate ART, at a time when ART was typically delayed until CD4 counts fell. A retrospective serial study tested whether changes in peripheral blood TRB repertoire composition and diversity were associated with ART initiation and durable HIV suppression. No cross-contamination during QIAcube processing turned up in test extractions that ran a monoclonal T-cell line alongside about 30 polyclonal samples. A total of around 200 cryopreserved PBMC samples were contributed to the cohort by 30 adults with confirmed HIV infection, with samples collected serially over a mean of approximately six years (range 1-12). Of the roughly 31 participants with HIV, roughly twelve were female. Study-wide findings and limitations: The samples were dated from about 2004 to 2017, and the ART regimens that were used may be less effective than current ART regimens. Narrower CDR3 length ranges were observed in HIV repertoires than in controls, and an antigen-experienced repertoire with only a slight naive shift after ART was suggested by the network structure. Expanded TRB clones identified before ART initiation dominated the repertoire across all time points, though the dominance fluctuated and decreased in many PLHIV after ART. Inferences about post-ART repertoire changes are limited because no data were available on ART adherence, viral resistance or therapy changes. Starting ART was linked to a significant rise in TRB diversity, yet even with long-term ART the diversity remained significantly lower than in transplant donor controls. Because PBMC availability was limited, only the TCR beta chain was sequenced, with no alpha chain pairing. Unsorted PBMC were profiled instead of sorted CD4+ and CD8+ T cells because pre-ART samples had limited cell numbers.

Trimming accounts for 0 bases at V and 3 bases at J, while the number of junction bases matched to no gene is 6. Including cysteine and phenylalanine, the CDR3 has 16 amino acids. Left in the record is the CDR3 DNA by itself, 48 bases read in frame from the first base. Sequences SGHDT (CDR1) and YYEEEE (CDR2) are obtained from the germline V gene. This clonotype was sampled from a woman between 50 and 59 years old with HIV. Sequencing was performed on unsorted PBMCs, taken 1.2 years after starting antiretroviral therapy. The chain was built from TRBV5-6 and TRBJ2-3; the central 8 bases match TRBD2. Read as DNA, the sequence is TGTGCCAGCAGCTTGGGGACTAGCTTTAGGACAGATACGCAGTATTTT. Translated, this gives CASSLGTSFRTDTQYF.